The present TCR beta chain was sequenced within a study of early T cells in non-severe SARS-CoV-2 infection. Study results and limitations: Comparison of clonotypes with VDJdb favored anti-spike CD8 responses while missing private and CD4 specificities.

This clonotype has a count of ten or more. The antigen remains undetermined. Attached unique molecular identifiers marked individual cDNA molecules. Using its own MiXCR run on the 5' RACE reads, TCRdb lists one record per CDR3 protein. The sample has about 46,000 distinct CDR3 sequences, less than 10% seen once; the top ten hold over 4%. The V gene lost 2 bases and the J gene lost 7 bases, with 4 bases spanning the gap. Germline CDR1 SGHDT, CDR2 YYEEEE. The CDR3 length is 11 residues. Sequenced material: whole blood, taken at baseline. This sequence was found in an adult who was a healthcare worker with PCR-confirmed SARS-CoV-2 infection or an uninfected control (not recorded which). The chain links TRBV5-6 to TRBJ2-1; no clear D gene. CDR3 residues: CASSFLNEQFF. Written as DNA, the CDR3 is TGTGCCAGCAGCTTTTTGAATGAGCAGTTCTTC.